This T cell receptor beta chain was captured in a study of blood T cells in healthy people across ages. Findings and limits, study-wide: Long-lived donors had more naive CD4+ cells and higher diversity than aged donors. What prevented conclusive comparison of naive and antigen-experienced cells was that PBMCs were unsorted. TCR beta diversity was tightly associated with the proportion of naive T cells.

About this clonotype: Antigen specificity is unknown.

A second 7 to 11 cycle PCR used barcoded and J-beta primers. TCRdb used MiXCR to reprocess the 5' RACE reads, holding one entry per CDR3 protein. The sample yields 1 million to 1.2 million distinct CDR3 sequences, roughly two fifths seen once. Researchers collected 9.5 to 10 milliliters of peripheral blood from every single donor. Sequenced input: blood. This TCR came from a man younger than 35 in good health.

CDR3 residues: CASSVSTGELFF. The CDR3 coding sequence is TGTGCCAGCAGTGTGTCCACCGGGGAGCTGTTTTTT. The V and J genes are TRBV9 and TRBJ2-2, with D hard to call. The germline V gene encodes CDR1 SGDLS and CDR2 YYNGEE. The CDR3 covers 12 residues. The V end lost 5 bases, the J end lost 4 bases, and 6 bases lay between the germline ends.